This record looks at one TCR beta chain sequence and its context. This clone was detected only a few times. The antigen this receptor binds is unknown. Base quality data are lacking; no much larger clone is found one base away. Trimming accounts for 6 bases at V and 7 bases at J, while the number of junction bases matched to no gene is 2. Inclusive of the bounding cysteine and phenylalanine, the CDR3 is 13 residues long. Only the CDR3 DNA stays, 39 bases, in frame from base 1. The CDR1 and CDR2 encoded by the germline V gene (reference sequence) are SEHNR and FQNEAQ. The collaborating institutions used their own protocols to collect whole blood in K2EDTA tubes. For TCRbeta analysis, collaborator samples were shipped as frozen whole blood, as isolated PBMCs, or as DNA extracted from either sample type. This record belongs to a study of blood T cell repertoires in COVID-19 (dated by TCRdb to about 2020). Study-wide context: Samples from collaborators originated in the United States, Italy and Spain and spanned both the acute and convalescent phases of COVID-19. The material from the prospective study consisted of cDNA or gDNA derived from T cells, B-cell-depleted T cells, or PBMCs. Subjects who had been exposed to COVID-19, were actively infected with it, or had recovered from it provided the deeply sampled blood TCRbeta repertoires that made up the dataset. A freely available public database, intended as a resource for researchers studying the immune response to SARS-CoV-2, is where the repertoires were released. The samples were drawn from two sources: the first 160 participants of the ongoing ImmuneRACE study, and fewer than 1,500 subjects contributed by 6 global collaborators. Sample metadata almost always included a de-identified subject ID, COVID-19 status, age in years and sex. Where available, HLA class I and class II types were obtained from metadata supplied by the sample provider rather than from assay-based typing.

Summary of the overall study and its limitations: How much clinical and demographic metadata was included differed by source and by participant, and the metadata was provided uncurated.

TCRbeta CDR3 regions were amplified from genomic DNA using the immunoSEQ Assay, a bias-controlled multiplex PCR. Turning to the authors' computational methods: Nucleated cell counts per sample were estimated from amplification of reference gene primers within the assay. Sequence reads were collapsed and filtered to measure the absolute abundance of every unique TCRbeta CDR3 rearrangement. Productive Simpson clonality was computed per sample as the square root of Simpson's diversity index over productive rearrangements. In its TCRdb copy, this immuneACCESS table keeps in-frame sequences only and misses some clones. Where compared with another copy, unresolved V genes explain less than half of these, and the others have no known cause. V and J calls and clone size are copied from that table; D and trimming were computed from the DNA. This sample gives around 100,000 clones in total; 84% of them show up just once. The ten biggest clones cover around 11% of the sample.

The rearrangement joined TRBV7-9 to TRBJ1-6, with 8 bases in between that match TRBD1. The receptor was isolated from a human donor in a cohort sampled during active COVID-19. The material sequenced was peripheral blood. The CDR3 loop reads CASRDRENSPLHF. The bases are TGTGCCAGCAGGGACAGGGAGAATTCACCCCTCCACTTT.